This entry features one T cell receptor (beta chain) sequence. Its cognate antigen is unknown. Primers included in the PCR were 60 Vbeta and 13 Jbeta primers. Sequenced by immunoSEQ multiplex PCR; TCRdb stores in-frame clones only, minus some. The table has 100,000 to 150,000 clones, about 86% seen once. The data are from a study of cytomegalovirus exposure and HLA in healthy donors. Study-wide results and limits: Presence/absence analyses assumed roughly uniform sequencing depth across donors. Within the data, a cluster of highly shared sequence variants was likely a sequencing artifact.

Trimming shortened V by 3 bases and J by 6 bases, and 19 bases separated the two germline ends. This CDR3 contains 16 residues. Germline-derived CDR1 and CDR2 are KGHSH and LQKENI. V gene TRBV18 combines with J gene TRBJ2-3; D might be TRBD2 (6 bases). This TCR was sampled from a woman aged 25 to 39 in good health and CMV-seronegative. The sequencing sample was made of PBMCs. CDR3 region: CASSPGRGGALDTQYF. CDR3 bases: TGTGCCAGCTCACCTGGTCGGGGAGGTGCTTTGGATACGCAGTATTTT.